The 30 T cell receptor beta chains presented below share a single source sample, sequenced in a study of shared clonotypes between healthy human individuals. TCRdb's table, derived via immunoSEQ multiplex PCR, lists solely in-frame clones and lacks some. The sample has hundreds of thousands of clones, about 92% seen once. Naive-designated CD8 cells lacked CD45RO, were positively enriched for CCR7, and omitted terminally differentiated effector memory CD45RA+ cells. Sequences were obtained from naive CD8+ T cells sorted from blood. The origin of the receptors is a man aged 25-45 years in good health.

This sequence joins TRBV4-1 and TRBJ2-7; TRBD2 matches at 8 bases. V lost 1 base, J lost 3 bases, and 2 bases stayed unmatched. The CDR3 runs to 14 residues. Germline V gene sequence: CDR1 MGHRA, CDR2 YSYEKL. The CDR3 DNA reads TGCGCCAGCAGCCAAGCGGGAGGGGTCTACGAGCAGTACTTC. It yields the protein CASSQAGGVYEQYF.

The chain links TRBV7-9 to TRBJ2-3; 10 bases line up with TRBD2. The CDR3 spans 18 residues. The V gene end was trimmed by 5 bases and the J gene end by 6 bases; junction bases not matched to a gene: 17. Germline loops: CDR1 SEHNR, CDR2 FQNEAQ (reference sequence). The CDR3 bases are TGTGCCAGCAGCACTACACTGGGGCTAGCGGGAGTTATGGATACGCAGTATTTT. Translated: CASSTTLGLAGVMDTQYF.

This clone turned up a few times. The CDR3 nucleotides read TGTGCCAGCAGCCGACAGGGCAATCAGCCCCAGCATTTT. This codes for CASSRQGNQPQHF. The gene calls are TRBV2 and TRBJ1-5; TRBD1 is a possible D gene (6 bases). The V end was cut by 6 bases, the J end by 2 bases, with 8 bases between. CDR1 SNHLY and CDR2 FYNNEI come from the germline V gene. The CDR3 spans 13 residues.

This clone has a single count. The J gene is TRBJ2-3, the V gene TRBV28; 13 nucleotides agree with TRBD2. In germline, CDR1 is MDHEN, CDR2 SYDVKM. CDR3 length equals 16 residues. With 4 bases clipped from V and 4 bases from J, the junction kept 5 bases outside the gene matches. The CDR3 region has the DNA TGTGCCAGCAGTTCTCGACTAGCGGGAGGAGCAGATACGCAGTATTTT. This encodes CASSSRLAGGADTQYF. Complete variable domain (other parts from reference TRBV28 and TRBJ2-3): DVKVTQSSRYLVKRTGEKVFLECVQDMDHENMFWYRQDPGLGLRLIYFSYDVKMKEKGDIPEGYSVSREKKERFSLILESASTNQTSMYLCASSSRLAGGADTQYFGPGTRLTVL.

Only one count was recorded for this clone. This sequence joins TRBV29-1 and TRBJ2-1; TRBD2 matches 12 bases. CDR3 length: 14 amino acids. Germline-derived CDR1 and CDR2 are SQVTM and ANQGSEA. J lost 8 bases, V lost 2 bases, and 4 bases had no gene match. The CDR3 is CSVELAGGEYEQFF. The CDR3 DNA is TGCAGCGTTGAACTAGCGGGAGGGGAATATGAGCAGTTCTTC.

V is TRBV7-6 and J is TRBJ2-1; TRBD1 agrees at 8 bases. The junction had 9 bases not matched to a gene; V was cut back by 4 bases and J by 7 bases. This CDR3 has 15 residues. Germline V gene sequence: CDR1 SGHVS, CDR2 FNYEAQ. The CDR3 DNA follows: TGTGCCAGCAGCTCACCACAGGGGGTAACGAATGAGCAGTTCTTC. Translating it yields CASSSPQGVTNEQFF.

The V call is TRBV4-3, the J call TRBJ1-2; perhaps TRBD1 as D (5 bases). The length of the CDR3 is 15 residues. Germline V gene lookup returns CDR1 LGHNA and CDR2 YSLEER. Between the trimmed V and J ends, which lost 1 base and 5 bases, there was a span of 14 bases. The CDR3 region is CASSQGGTPGYGYTF. CDR3 sequence (DNA): TGCGCCAGCAGCCAAGGAGGGACGCCGGGGTATGGCTACACCTTC.

The chain joins TRBV6-1 to TRBJ1-1; D is unclear. Trimming shortened V by 4 bases and J by 1 base, and 10 bases separated the two germline ends. The CDR3 sequence is 14 residues long. The V gene's germline CDR1 is MNHNS and CDR2 SASEGT. The CDR3 sequence is CASSGRTGNTEAFF. The DNA of the CDR3 is TGTGCCAGCAGTGGCCGGACGGGGAACACTGAAGCTTTCTTT.

The CDR3 spells CASSLVVGFGANVLTF. The DNA of the CDR3 is TGTGCCAGCAGTTTAGTGGTAGGGTTCGGGGCCAACGTCCTGACTTTC. The chain is built from TRBV28 and TRBJ2-6; D call uncertain. CDR3 length equals 16 residues. Germline values: CDR1 MDHEN, CDR2 SYDVKM. Trimming took 2 bases from V and 4 from J, leaving 12 bases between them.

Regarding this clone: This sample includes further DNA sequences coding for the same CDR3. The chain has TRBV9 and TRBJ2-7; D might be TRBD2 (6 bases). The CDR3 is made up of 12 amino acids. V was cut by 0 bases and J by 5 bases, with 6 bases left in between. Per the germline V gene, CDR1 is SGDLS and CDR2 is YYNGEE. The CDR3 sequence is CASSVAGDEQYF. The CDR3 nucleotides read TGTGCCAGCAGCGTAGCGGGGGACGAGCAGTACTTC.

This sequence joins TRBV7-2 and TRBJ2-1; D could derive from TRBD1 or TRBD2 (6 bases each). The length of the CDR3 is 14 residues. Looked up from germline, CDR1 is SGHTA and CDR2 is FQGNSA. The ends were cut back, 0 bases at V and 5 bases at J, with 8 bases in the middle. CDR3 DNA: TGTGCCAGCAGCTTAGCGAGGGGGGACAATGAGCAGTTCTTC. The encoded protein is CASSLARGDNEQFF.

This rearrangement joins TRBV4-1 to TRBJ2-2; the match to TRBD2 covers 14 bases. The CDR3 consists of 18 residues. With V trimmed by 4 bases and J by 0 bases, 4 bases remained unmatched. The germline CDR1 and CDR2 sequences are MGHRA and YSYEKL. The CDR3 nucleotides are TGCGCCAGCAGCCCGGGACTAGCGGGAGTCGCGAACACCGGGGAGCTGTTTTTT. The encoded protein is CASSPGLAGVANTGELFF.

V is TRBV5-1 and J is TRBJ2-5; 9 bases align to TRBD2. The CDR3 is 16 residues long. CDR1 is SGHRS and CDR2 is YFSETQ in the germline V gene. The junction had 6 bases not matched to a gene; V was cut back by 0 bases and J by 3 bases. The CDR3 DNA reads TGCGCCAGCAGCTTGGTAACGGGACTAGCTGAAGAGACCCAGTACTTC. Protein product: CASSLVTGLAEETQYF.

V usage is TRBV4-1 and J usage is TRBJ2-5, with 10 bases lining up with TRBD2. CDR3 length equals 15 residues. The germline gives CDR1 MGHRA, CDR2 YSYEKL. J was trimmed by 2 bases and V by 1 base; bases with no gene match: 1. Here the CDR3 DNA reads TGCGCCAGCAGCCAAGGGACTAGCGGTCAAGAGACCCAGTACTTC. It is translated as CASSQGTSGQETQYF.

The chain links TRBV19 to TRBJ2-5, with D possibly matching TRBD1 (6 bases). The CDR3 length is 16 residues. V shed 1 base and J shed 5 bases, with 17 bases lying between them. Germline V lookup: CDR1 LNHDA, CDR2 SQIVND (reference sequence). The CDR3 region is CASSIVRQGRIETQYF. The CDR3 nucleotides read TGTGCCAGTAGTATAGTCCGCCAGGGGCGCATTGAGACCCAGTACTTC.

This chain links TRBV10-2 with TRBJ2-7; the match to TRBD1 covers 7 bases. CDR1 and CDR2 (germline): WSHSY, SAAADI. Trimming cost V 4 bases and J 2 bases; bases outside gene matches: 5. The CDR3 spans 14 residues. This CDR3 reads CASSVQGRPYEQYF. CDR3 in DNA: TGCGCCAGCAGTGTACAGGGGCGACCCTACGAGCAGTACTTC.

CDR3 in DNA: TGTGCCAGCAGTGCCCGGGGAGTTACGAGTCAGCCCCAGCATTTT. Translated, it gives CASSARGVTSQPQHF. This chain uses TRBV27 with TRBJ1-5; no clear D gene. The CDR3 is made up of 15 amino acids. CDR1 is MNHEY and CDR2 is SMNVEV in the germline V gene (reference sequence). V was trimmed by 5 bases and J by 6 bases, leaving 17 bases between them.

The sample holds a few counts of this clone. The chain employs TRBV4-3 and TRBJ1-4; weak D call: TRBD1 (5 bases). Germline loops: CDR1 LGHNA, CDR2 YSLEER. There are 14 residues in the CDR3. Between the trimmed V and J ends, which lost 0 bases and 8 bases, there was a span of 10 bases. This CDR3 reads CASSQDPRGEKLFF. The CDR3 DNA is TGCGCCAGCAGCCAAGACCCCCGGGGGGAAAAACTGTTTTTT.

The chain combines TRBV4-3 with TRBJ2-1; TRBD1 is a possible D gene (6 bases). Looked up from germline, CDR1 is LGHNA and CDR2 is YSLEER. The CDR3 length is 15 residues. The V end was cut by 4 bases, the J end by 0 bases, with 10 bases between. CDR3 coding DNA: TGCGCCAGCAGCCCAGACAGGTTCTCCTACAATGAGCAGTTCTTC. As protein: CASSPDRFSYNEQFF.

Notes on this clone: One end of the junction varies from germline; a read error may be responsible. The chain is built from TRBV27 and TRBJ2-1; D might be TRBD2 (6 bases). CDR1 is MNHEY and CDR2 is SMNVEV in the germline V gene (reference sequence). The CDR3 loop spans 12 amino acids. CDR3 sequence: CASSLGSSGEIF. The CDR3 nucleotides are TGTGCCAGCAGTCTAGGTAGTAGCGGCGAGATCTTC.

The chain carries TRBV27 and TRBJ1-1; no firm D call. Trimming left V 7 bases short and J 1 base short, with 13 bases between. The CDR3 extends over 14 amino acids. Germline V gives CDR1 MNHEY, CDR2 SMNVEV (reference sequence). As DNA, the CDR3 is TGTGCCAGCATCCATGTCGGAGAGAACACTGAAGCTTTCTTT. Protein product: CASIHVGENTEAFF.

V and J are TRBV5-1 and TRBJ2-3; D not resolved. The CDR3 contains 14 residues. Trimming took off 4 bases at V and 2 bases at J, with 11 bases between the two ends. Germline loops: CDR1 SGHRS, CDR2 YFSETQ. The CDR3 DNA sequence: TGCGCCAGCAGCCACCGGACCAACACAGATACGCAGTATTTT. It codes for CASSHRTNTDTQYF.

The chain uses TRBV6-5 and TRBJ2-3; D gene uncertain. This CDR3 is 13 amino acids long. V was shortened by 2 bases and J by 6 bases, with 9 bases between the two germline ends. Germline lookup yields CDR1 MNHEY and CDR2 SVGAGI. The CDR3 DNA reads as TGTGCCAGCAGTTACCACCTGTCCGATACGCAGTATTTT. Its protein product is CASSYHLSDTQYF.

About this clone itself: Other nucleotide sequences in the sample specify the same CDR3. The genes are TRBV27 and TRBJ1-1, with no clear D. V lost 2 bases, J lost 1 base, and 5 bases lay in between. Germline values: CDR1 MNHEY, CDR2 SMNVEV (reference sequence). The length of the CDR3 is 13 residues. CDR3 loop: CASSLQQNTEAFF. The CDR3 nucleotides read TGTGCCAGCAGTTTACAACAGAACACTGAAGCTTTCTTT.

The chain carries TRBV4-1 and TRBJ2-1; the D is unclear. V lost 0 bases and J 6 bases, leaving 12 bases between the germline ends. The CDR3 consists of 15 residues. In germline, CDR1 is MGHRA, CDR2 YSYEKL. DNA of the CDR3: TGCGCCAGCAGCCAAGAATTGCCTACCACCAATGAGCAGTTCTTC. It encodes CASSQELPTTNEQFF.

The J gene is TRBJ1-2, the V gene TRBV25-1, with TRBD1 matching 8 bases. With V trimmed by 5 bases and J by 2 bases, 4 bases remained unmatched. Germline CDR1 and CDR2: MGHDK and SYGVNS. CDR3 length: 14 residues. In nucleotides, the CDR3 is TGTGCCAGCAGTAGGGACAGGTTAAACTATGGCTACACCTTC. It specifies CASSRDRLNYGYTF.

In the case of this clone: The germline gene is not matched at one end of the junction; a read error may be the cause. V usage is TRBV7-7 and J usage is TRBJ2-5; D call uncertain. The germline V gene encodes CDR1 SSHAT and CDR2 FNYEAQ (reference sequence). The CDR3 length is 13 residues. The CDR3 reads CASSRSPPETQYF. DNA of the CDR3: TGTGCTAGCAGCCGCTCTCCGCCAGAGACCCAGTACTTC.

This clone was seen once. J is TRBJ2-7 and V is TRBV19; maybe TRBD2 (6 bases). Germline V gives CDR1 LNHDA, CDR2 SQIVND (reference sequence). The CDR3 totals 13 residues. Trimming shortened V by 5 bases and J by 1 base, and 9 bases separated the two germline ends. Here the CDR3 DNA reads TGTGCCAGTAGTGCGGGACGTTCCTACGAGCAGTACTTC. Translated: CASSAGRSYEQYF.

This clone was picked up one time. V usage is TRBV29-1 and J usage is TRBJ2-1; unclear D gene. Trimming stripped 6 bases from V and 4 bases from J, with 19 bases between. The CDR3 covers 15 residues. From germline, CDR1 is SQVTM and CDR2 ANQGSEA. The chain's CDR3 is CSVTTRVGSYNEQFF. DNA for the CDR3: TGCAGCGTCACCACCCGAGTTGGGTCGTACAATGAGCAGTTCTTC.

As for this clone: Other DNA sequences in this sample translate to the same CDR3. The chain couples TRBV27 to TRBJ2-3; D is unclear. Deletions cut 3 bases from V and 0 bases from J, with 7 bases between. This CDR3 spans 14 amino acids. Germline values: CDR1 MNHEY, CDR2 SMNVEV (reference sequence). The CDR3 here is CASSFVGSTDTQYF. The CDR3 DNA reads TGTGCCAGCAGTTTTGTCGGGAGCACAGATACGCAGTATTTT.